What follows are 30 T cell receptor beta chains derived from one specimen sequenced in a study of blood T cell repertoires in COVID-19. Generated by immunoSEQ multiplex PCR, the TCRdb table keeps only in-frame clones and is missing some. The sample has around 130,000 clones, about 86% seen once. Source material: PBMCs or T cells enriched from blood (not recorded which). These receptors were obtained from a woman aged 50 to 60 who had recovered from COVID-19.

This clone was observed a single time. The chain recombines TRBV5-8 with TRBJ2-1; no clear D gene. Per the germline V gene, CDR1 is SGHTS and CDR2 is YDEGEE. The germline V and J ends were trimmed by 5 bases and 0 bases, with 9 bases remaining between them. The CDR3 runs 14 residues. CDR3 sequence (DNA): TGTGCCAGCAGGATTTTTAGCTCCTACAATGAGCAGTTCTTC. Translation: CASRIFSSYNEQFF.

This chain uses TRBV19 with TRBJ2-1; 9 nucleotides align to TRBD1. Germline V gene lookup returns CDR1 LNHDA and CDR2 SQIVND (reference sequence). The CDR3 spans 16 residues. Trimming took 5 bases from V and 0 from J; bases not matched to a gene: 5. CDR3 sequence: CASSADRGGSYNEQFF. The CDR3 DNA sequence: TGTGCCAGTAGTGCAGACAGGGGGGGCTCCTACAATGAGCAGTTCTTC.

V is TRBV27 and J is TRBJ1-1; D uncertain. CDR1 and CDR2 from the germline V gene are MNHEY and SMNVEV (reference sequence). V was pared by 5 bases and J by 3 bases, with 10 bases between. This CDR3 spans 13 amino acids. In nucleotides, the CDR3 is TGTGCCAGCAGTCTGGCGGGCGACACTGAAGCTTTCTTT. Translated, it gives CASSLAGDTEAFF.

The chain links TRBV6-1 to TRBJ1-2; D gene ambiguous. The CDR3 has 14 amino acids. Germline V gene sequence: CDR1 MNHNS, CDR2 SASEGT. V was pared by 3 bases and J by 4 bases, with 12 bases between. This CDR3 reads CASSDLGEPYGYTF. CDR3 bases: TGTGCCAGCAGTGATTTGGGCGAACCCTATGGCTACACCTTC.

A single count supports this clone. The genes are TRBV27 and TRBJ1-5; D not certain. This CDR3 has 14 residues. Germline V gene data show CDR1 as MNHEY and CDR2 as SMNVEV (reference sequence). V was cut by 6 bases and J by 4 bases, with 13 bases left in between. CDR3: CASRVSWENQPQHF. CDR3 nucleotides: TGTGCCAGCAGAGTCTCGTGGGAGAATCAGCCCCAGCATTTT.

The chain employs TRBV7-9 and TRBJ2-5, with a tentative D call TRBD2 (5 bases). The germline gives CDR1 SEHNR, CDR2 FQNEAQ (reference sequence). V lost 2 bases and J lost 1, with 8 bases in between. The CDR3 sequence is 14 residues long. The CDR3 sequence is CASSLNLAQETQYF. CDR3 bases: TGTGCCAGCAGCTTAAATCTAGCCCAAGAGACCCAGTACTTC. Complete variable domain (other parts from reference TRBV7-9 and TRBJ2-5): DTGVSQNPRHKITKRGQNVTFRCDPISEHNRLYWYRQTLGQGPEFLTYFQNEAQLEKSRLLSDRFSAERPKGSFSTLEIQRTEQGDSAMYLCASSLNLAQETQYFGPGTRLLVL.

The chain combines TRBV4-1 with TRBJ2-1; 8 bases are shared with TRBD2. Germline V gene lookup returns CDR1 MGHRA and CDR2 YSYEKL. This CDR3 has 15 amino acids. J was trimmed by 2 bases and V by 0 bases; bases with no gene match: 0. The CDR3 region is CASSQEAGAYNEQFF. CDR3 in DNA: TGCGCCAGCAGCCAAGAAGCGGGGGCCTACAATGAGCAGTTCTTC.

This chain's CDR3 is CASSPSSYEQYF. The CDR3 DNA follows: TGTGCCAGCAGCCCGAGCTCCTACGAGCAGTACTTC. The rearrangement joins TRBV7-8 to TRBJ2-7; D gene uncertain. Germline V gives CDR1 SGHVS, CDR2 FQNEAQ. This CDR3 region has 12 residues. V dropped 5 bases and J dropped 0 bases, with 5 bases sitting between them. Full variable domain (missing parts from reference TRBV7-8 and TRBJ2-7): GAGVSQSPRYKVAKRGQDVALRCDPISGHVSLFWYQQALGQGPEFLTYFQNEAQLDKSGLPSDRFFAERPEGSVSTLKIQRTQQEDSAVYLCASSPSSYEQYFGPGTRLTVT.

The CDR3 spells CASSGLAGQVAGELFF. CDR3 bases: TGTGCCAGTAGTGGGCTGGCAGGGCAGGTGGCCGGGGAGCTGTTTTTT. The chain recombines TRBV19 with TRBJ2-2, with D tentatively TRBD1 (5 bases). Germline CDR1 LNHDA, CDR2 SQIVND (reference sequence). The CDR3 runs 16 residues. Trimming stripped 5 bases from V and 6 bases from J, with 19 bases between.

The chain is built from TRBV27 and TRBJ1-1; 10 bases agree with TRBD1. With V trimmed by 6 bases and J by 5 bases, 9 bases remained unmatched. The CDR3 contains 15 residues. CDR1 and CDR2 from the germline V gene are MNHEY and SMNVEV (reference sequence). CDR3 loop: CASRPRQGAGTEAFF. In DNA form, the CDR3 reads TGTGCCAGCAGACCACGACAGGGGGCAGGAACTGAAGCTTTCTTT.

This clone was recorded a few times. V usage is TRBV2 and J usage is TRBJ1-6, with D unresolved. The V gene lost 1 base and the J gene lost 0 bases, with 4 bases spanning the gap. Germline values: CDR1 SNHLY, CDR2 FYNNEI. CDR3 length: 15 residues. The CDR3 is CASSEDSSYNSPLHF. CDR3 nucleotides: TGTGCCAGCAGTGAAGACAGCTCCTATAATTCACCCCTCCACTTT.

This clone was seen a few times. The chain couples TRBV7-2 to TRBJ2-7; TRBD1 aligns across 7 bases. The germline V gene has CDR1 SGHTA and CDR2 FQGNSA. This CDR3 has 14 residues. The ends lost 1 base at V and 1 base at J; junction bases unmatched: 1. CDR3 nucleotide sequence: TGTGCCAGCAGCTTAGAGGGACAGTCCTACGAGCAGTACTTC. Protein sequence: CASSLEGQSYEQYF.

The rearrangement links TRBV9 to TRBJ2-1, with TRBD2 as a possible D gene (6 bases). The V gene's germline CDR1 is SGDLS and CDR2 YYNGEE. The CDR3 is made up of 16 amino acids. The ends were cut back, 4 bases at V and 5 bases at J, with 19 bases in the middle. The CDR3: CASSPRLVRGNNEQFF. The CDR3 bases are TGTGCCAGCAGCCCCCGACTAGTTCGGGGGAACAATGAGCAGTTCTTC.

The chain uses TRBV4-2 and TRBJ1-2; perhaps TRBD1 as D (5 bases). The V end lost 3 bases, the J end lost 4 bases, and 15 bases lay between the germline ends. In germline, CDR1 is LGHNA, CDR2 YNFKEQ. The CDR3 totals 15 residues. The CDR3 loop is CASSQRTGGAYGYTF. CDR3 coding DNA: TGTGCCAGCAGCCAGCGGACGGGAGGGGCCTATGGCTACACCTTC.

V and J are TRBV15 and TRBJ2-5, with 10 bases lining up with TRBD1. Germline CDR1 is LNHNV and CDR2 is YYDKDF (reference sequence). V was pared by 0 bases and J by 5 bases, with 6 bases of the junction left unmatched. This CDR3 has 16 amino acids. The CDR3 reads CATSRDPTGGRETQYF. The CDR3 DNA reads as TGTGCCACCAGCAGAGATCCGACAGGGGGCCGGGAGACCCAGTACTTC.

The rearrangement uses TRBV6-5 and TRBJ2-2; TRBD1 agrees at 8 bases. The CDR3 covers 14 residues. With V trimmed by 11 bases and J by 3 bases, 8 bases remained unmatched. CDR1 is MNHEY, CDR2 SVGAGI, per germline. The CDR3 here is CAGNRGWDTGELFF. In DNA form, the CDR3 reads TGTGCCGGAAACAGGGGGTGGGACACCGGGGAGCTGTTTTTT.

This chain joins TRBV7-3 and TRBJ1-3; D not resolved. Between the trimmed V and J ends, which lost 5 bases and 3 bases, there was a span of 14 bases. The CDR3 runs 15 residues. Germline V gene sequence: CDR1 SGHTA, CDR2 FQGTGA. Written as DNA, the CDR3 is TGTGCCAGCAGCCGAGATTCCGCTGGTGGAAACACCATATATTTT. Its protein is CASSRDSAGGNTIYF.

CDR3: CASSFAGAQSGYTF. CDR3 DNA: TGTGCCAGCAGCTTTGCGGGGGCGCAAAGTGGCTACACCTTC. V usage is TRBV5-4 and J usage is TRBJ1-2; D is perhaps TRBD1 (6 bases). The V and J ends lost 2 bases and 7 bases respectively, with 15 bases between them. Germline CDR1 and CDR2: SGHNT and YYREEE (reference sequence). There are 14 residues in the CDR3. Looking up the rest from reference TRBV5-4 and TRBJ1-2 gives the full variable domain: ETGVTQSPTHLIKTRGQQVTLRCSSQSGHNTVSWYQQALGQGPQFIFQYYREEENGRGNFPPRFSGLQFPNYSSELNVNALELDDSALYLCASSFAGAQSGYTFGSGTRLTVV.

This chain connects TRBV12-3 or TRBV12-4 to TRBJ1-4; no definite D call. There are 13 residues in the CDR3. With 5 bases removed from V and 8 bases from J, the gap between germline ends came to 12 bases. In DNA form, the CDR3 reads TGTGCCAGCAGTCCCTGGGCTGAAGAAAAACTGTTTTTT. Its translation is CASSPWAEEKLFF.

This chain connects TRBV13 to TRBJ1-2, with 11 positions matching TRBD1. CDR3 length: 14 amino acids. Looked up from germline, CDR1 is PRHDT and CDR2 is FYEKMQ (reference sequence). The V gene end was trimmed by 8 bases and the J gene end by 5 bases; junction bases not matched to a gene: 7. CDR3 in amino acids: CASRTGGAKYGYTF. In DNA form, the CDR3 reads TGTGCCAGCCGGACAGGGGGCGCGAAATATGGCTACACCTTC.

The J gene is TRBJ2-3, the V gene TRBV25-1; 7 positions agree with TRBD1. Germline trimming cut 0 bases from V and 6 bases from J; bases unmatched to any gene: 6. CDR3 size: 15 residues. Germline loops: CDR1 MGHDK, CDR2 SYGVNS. The CDR3 sequence: CASSEYYRGRDTQYF. Here the CDR3 DNA reads TGTGCCAGCAGTGAATATTACAGGGGTAGGGATACGCAGTATTTT.

The table lists this clone with a few counts. The chain combines TRBV12-3 or TRBV12-4 with TRBJ1-2; D is perhaps TRBD1 (6 bases). V was trimmed by 8 bases and J by 6 bases, leaving 16 bases between them. The CDR3 spans 13 residues. CDR3 coding DNA: TGTGCCAGCGCCCTGGGGGCCTCCAATGGCTACACCTTC. It yields the protein CASALGASNGYTF.

The gene calls are TRBV2 and TRBJ2-1; perhaps TRBD1 as D (6 bases). Trimming cost V 5 bases and J 7 bases, with 12 bases left between them. The CDR3 extends over 13 amino acids. From germline, CDR1 is SNHLY and CDR2 FYNNEI. The CDR3 here is CASSSTGGNEQFF. The CDR3 DNA is TGTGCCAGCAGTTCGACAGGTGGGAATGAGCAGTTCTTC.

V and J are TRBV15 and TRBJ1-5, with a possible D match to TRBD1 (6 bases). Trimming shortened V by 2 bases and J by 4 bases, and 12 bases separated the two germline ends. Germline loops: CDR1 LNHNV, CDR2 YYDKDF (reference sequence). This CDR3 is built from 15 residues. CDR3: CATSRTGTWNQPQHF. In DNA form, the CDR3 reads TGTGCCACCAGCAGAACCGGGACATGGAATCAGCCCCAGCATTTT.

V usage is TRBV7-9 and J usage is TRBJ1-1; D is ambiguous. The CDR3 consists of 14 residues. Germline CDR1 and CDR2: SEHNR and FQNEAQ (reference sequence). V lost 5 bases and J lost 0, with 10 bases in between. DNA for the CDR3: TGTGCCAGCAGCCTGAGGCAATTGAACACTGAAGCTTTCTTT. Amino acids: CASSLRQLNTEAFF.

This clone was counted a single time. V is TRBV9 and J is TRBJ1-6, with 7 bases aligning to TRBD1. Germline CDR1 is SGDLS and CDR2 is YYNGEE. This CDR3 has 15 residues. The V gene end was trimmed by 0 bases and the J gene end by 3 bases; junction bases not matched to a gene: 0. DNA of the CDR3: TGTGCCAGCAGCGTAGGGGACAGCTATAATTCACCCCTCCACTTT. Amino acid sequence: CASSVGDSYNSPLHF.

This chain connects TRBV27 to TRBJ2-1; TRBD2 matches at 13 bases. Germline CDR1 is MNHEY and CDR2 is SMNVEV (reference sequence). J gave up 7 bases and V 5 bases, and 5 bases lay outside the gene matches. This CDR3 spans 15 amino acids. The CDR3 loop is CASSPGTSGANEQFF. The CDR3 DNA is TGTGCCAGCAGTCCCGGGACTAGCGGGGCTAATGAGCAGTTCTTC.

V is TRBV4-3 and J is TRBJ1-4, with D unclear. CDR3 size: 14 residues. The V gene's germline CDR1 is LGHNA and CDR2 YSLEER. Trimming took off 0 bases at V and 8 bases at J, with 10 bases between the two ends. The CDR3 is CASSQDSFVEKLFF. CDR3 in DNA: TGCGCCAGCAGCCAAGACTCCTTTGTCGAAAAACTGTTTTTT.

J is TRBJ1-2 and V is TRBV7-8; D is undetermined. This CDR3 contains 13 residues. Germline loops: CDR1 SGHVS, CDR2 FQNEAQ. V was pared by 1 base and J by 5 bases, with 8 bases between. As DNA, the CDR3 is TGTGCCAGCAGCTTAGTGGCGGAATATGGCTACACCTTC. This codes for CASSLVAEYGYTF.

The chain couples TRBV30 to TRBJ1-5; tentatively, D is TRBD1 (6 bases). The CDR3 spans 14 residues. The V end lost 0 bases, the J end lost 4 bases, and 10 bases lay between the germline ends. CDR1 is GTSNPN, CDR2 SVGIG, per germline (reference sequence). Here the CDR3 DNA reads TGTGCCTGGAGTGTGCAGGGGCGGAATCAGCCCCAGCATTTT. It translates to CAWSVQGRNQPQHF.